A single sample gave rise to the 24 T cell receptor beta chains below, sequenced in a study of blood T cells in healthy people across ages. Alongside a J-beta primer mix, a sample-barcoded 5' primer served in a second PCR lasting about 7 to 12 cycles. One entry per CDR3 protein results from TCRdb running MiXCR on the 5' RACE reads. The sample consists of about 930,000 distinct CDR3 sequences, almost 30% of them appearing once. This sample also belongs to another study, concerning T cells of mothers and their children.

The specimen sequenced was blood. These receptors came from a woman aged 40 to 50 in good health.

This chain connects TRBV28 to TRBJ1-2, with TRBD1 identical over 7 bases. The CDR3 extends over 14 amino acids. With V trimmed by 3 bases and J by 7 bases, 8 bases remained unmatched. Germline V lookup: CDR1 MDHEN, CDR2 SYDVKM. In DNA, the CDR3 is TGTGCCAGCAGTTTTTTGAGGGGGCAGGGTGGCTACACCTTC. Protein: CASSFLRGQGGYTF.

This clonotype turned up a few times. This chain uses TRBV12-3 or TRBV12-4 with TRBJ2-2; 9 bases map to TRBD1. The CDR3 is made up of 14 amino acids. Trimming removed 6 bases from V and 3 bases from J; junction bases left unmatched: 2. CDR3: CASRRQGDTGELFF. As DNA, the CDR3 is TGTGCCAGCAGACGACAGGGGGACACCGGGGAGCTGTTTTTT.

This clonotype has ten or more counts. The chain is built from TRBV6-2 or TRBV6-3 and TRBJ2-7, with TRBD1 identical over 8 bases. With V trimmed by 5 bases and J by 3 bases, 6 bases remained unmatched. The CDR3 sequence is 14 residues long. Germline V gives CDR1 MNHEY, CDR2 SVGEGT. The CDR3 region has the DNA TGTGCCAGCAGTCCGGGACAGGCTTTCTACGAGCAGTACTTC. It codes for CASSPGQAFYEQYF.

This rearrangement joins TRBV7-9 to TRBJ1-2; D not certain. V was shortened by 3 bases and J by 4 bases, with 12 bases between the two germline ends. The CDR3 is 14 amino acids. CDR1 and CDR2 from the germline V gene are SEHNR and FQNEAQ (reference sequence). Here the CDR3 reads CASSFEGRSYGYTF. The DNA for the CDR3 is TGTGCCAGCAGCTTTGAGGGAAGAAGCTATGGCTACACCTTC. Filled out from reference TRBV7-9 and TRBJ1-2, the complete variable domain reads DTGVSQNPRHKITKRGQNVTFRCDPISEHNRLYWYRQTLGQGPEFLTYFQNEAQLEKSRLLSDRFSAERPKGSFSTLEIQRTEQGDSAMYLCASSFEGRSYGYTFGSGTRLTVV.

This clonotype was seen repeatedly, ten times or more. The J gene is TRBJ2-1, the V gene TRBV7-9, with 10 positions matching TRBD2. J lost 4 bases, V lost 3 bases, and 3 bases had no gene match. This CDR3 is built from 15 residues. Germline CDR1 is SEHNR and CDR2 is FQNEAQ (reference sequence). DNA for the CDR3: TGTGCCAGCAGCTTCACTAGCGGGATTTACAATGAGCAGTTCTTC. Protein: CASSFTSGIYNEQFF.

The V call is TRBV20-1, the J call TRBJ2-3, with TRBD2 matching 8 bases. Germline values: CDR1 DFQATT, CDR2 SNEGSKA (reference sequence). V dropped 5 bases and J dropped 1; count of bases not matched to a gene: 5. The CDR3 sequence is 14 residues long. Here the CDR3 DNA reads TGCAGTGCTGAAAGGCGGGGGGGCACAGATACGCAGTATTTT. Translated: CSAERRGGTDTQYF.

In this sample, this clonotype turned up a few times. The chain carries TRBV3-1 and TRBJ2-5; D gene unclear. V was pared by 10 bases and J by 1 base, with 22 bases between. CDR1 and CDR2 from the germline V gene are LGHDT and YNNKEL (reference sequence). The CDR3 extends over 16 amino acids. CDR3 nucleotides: TGTGCCACAGCCAAGTTCTCAGGACGCAGCCAAGAGACCCAGTACTTC. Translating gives CATAKFSGRSQETQYF.

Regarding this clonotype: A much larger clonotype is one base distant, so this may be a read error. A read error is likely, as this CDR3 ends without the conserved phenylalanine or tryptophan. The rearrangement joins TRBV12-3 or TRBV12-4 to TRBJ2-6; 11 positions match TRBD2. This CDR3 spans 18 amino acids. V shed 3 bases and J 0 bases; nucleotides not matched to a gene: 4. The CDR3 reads CASSFPGLAGSGANVLTL. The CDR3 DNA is TGTGCCAGCAGTTTTCCCGGACTAGCGGGCTCTGGGGCCAACGTCCTGACTTTA.

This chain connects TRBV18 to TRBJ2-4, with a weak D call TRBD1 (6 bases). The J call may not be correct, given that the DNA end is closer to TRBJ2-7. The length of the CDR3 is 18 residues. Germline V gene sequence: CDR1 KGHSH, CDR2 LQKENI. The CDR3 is CASSPMVDQGMSAYEQYF. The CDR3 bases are TGTGCCAGCTCACCAATGGTGGACCAGGGGATGTCAGCCTACGAGCAGTACTTC.

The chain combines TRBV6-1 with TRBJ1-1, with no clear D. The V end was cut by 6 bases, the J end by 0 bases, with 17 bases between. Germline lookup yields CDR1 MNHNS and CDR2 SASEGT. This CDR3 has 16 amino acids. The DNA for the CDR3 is TGTGCCAGCAGCCAATCAGGCGGTTATATGAACACTGAAGCTTTCTTT. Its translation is CASSQSGGYMNTEAFF.

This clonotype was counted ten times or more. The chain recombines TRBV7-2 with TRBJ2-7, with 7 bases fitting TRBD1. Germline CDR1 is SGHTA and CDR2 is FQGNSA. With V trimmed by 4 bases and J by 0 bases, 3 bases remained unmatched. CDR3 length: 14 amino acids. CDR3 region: CASSWDSSSYEQYF. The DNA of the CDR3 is TGTGCCAGCAGCTGGGACAGCAGCTCCTACGAGCAGTACTTC. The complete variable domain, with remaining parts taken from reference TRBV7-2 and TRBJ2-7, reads GAGVSQSPSNKVTEKGKDVELRCDPISGHTALYWYRQSLGQGLEFLIYFQGNSAPDKSGLPSDRFSAERTGGSVSTLTIQRTQQEDSAVYLCASSWDSSSYEQYFGPGTRLTVT.

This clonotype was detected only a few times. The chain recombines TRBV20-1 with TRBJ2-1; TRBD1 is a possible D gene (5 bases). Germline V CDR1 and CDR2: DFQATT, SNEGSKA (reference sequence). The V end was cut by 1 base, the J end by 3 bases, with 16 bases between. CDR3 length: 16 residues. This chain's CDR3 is CSARGSQGIDYNEQFF. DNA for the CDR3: TGCAGTGCTAGAGGAAGCCAGGGTATTGACTACAATGAGCAGTTCTTC.

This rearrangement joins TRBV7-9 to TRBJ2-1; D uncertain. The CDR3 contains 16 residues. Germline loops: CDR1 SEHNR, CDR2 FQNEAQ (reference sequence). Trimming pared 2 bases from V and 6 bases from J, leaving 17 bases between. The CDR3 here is CASSLSRVWVGNEQFF. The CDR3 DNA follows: TGTGCCAGCAGCTTATCCCGGGTATGGGTTGGCAATGAGCAGTTCTTC.

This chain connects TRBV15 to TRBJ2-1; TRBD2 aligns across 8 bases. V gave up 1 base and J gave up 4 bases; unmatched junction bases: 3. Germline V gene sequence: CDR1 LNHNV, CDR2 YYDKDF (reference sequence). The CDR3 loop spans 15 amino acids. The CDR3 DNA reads TGTGCCACCAGCAGAGCGGGACTAGGGTACAATGAGCAGTTCTTC. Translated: CATSRAGLGYNEQFF.

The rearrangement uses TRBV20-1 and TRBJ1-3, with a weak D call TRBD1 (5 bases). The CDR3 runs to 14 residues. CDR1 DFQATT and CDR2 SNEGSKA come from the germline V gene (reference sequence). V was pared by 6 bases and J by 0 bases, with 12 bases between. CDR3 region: CSAWDGNSGNTIYF. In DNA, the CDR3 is TGCAGTGCGTGGGACGGGAACTCTGGAAACACCATATATTTT.

The CDR3 nucleotides read TGTGCCAGCAGCCGGCGCCCTGATAGTGAGCAGTTCTTC. Amino acids: CASSRRPDSEQFF. The chain joins TRBV6-5 to TRBJ2-1; the D is unclear. Germline V gene data show CDR1 as MNHEY and CDR2 as SVGAGI. CDR3 length: 13 residues. V shed 6 bases and J shed 9 bases, with 15 bases lying between them.

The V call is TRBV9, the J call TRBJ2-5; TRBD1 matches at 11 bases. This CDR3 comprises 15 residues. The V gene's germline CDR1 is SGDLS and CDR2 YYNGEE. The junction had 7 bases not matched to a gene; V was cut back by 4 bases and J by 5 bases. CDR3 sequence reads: CASSRRTGGAETQYF. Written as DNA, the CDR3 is TGTGCCAGCAGCAGACGGACAGGGGGCGCGGAGACCCAGTACTTC.

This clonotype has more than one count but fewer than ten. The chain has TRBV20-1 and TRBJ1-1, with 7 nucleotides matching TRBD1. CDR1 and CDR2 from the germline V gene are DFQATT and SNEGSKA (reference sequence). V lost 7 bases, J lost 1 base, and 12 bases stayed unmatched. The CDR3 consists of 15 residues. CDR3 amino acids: CSVAPEGGPNTEAFF. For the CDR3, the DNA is TGCAGTGTCGCGCCCGAAGGGGGCCCGAACACTGAAGCTTTCTTT.

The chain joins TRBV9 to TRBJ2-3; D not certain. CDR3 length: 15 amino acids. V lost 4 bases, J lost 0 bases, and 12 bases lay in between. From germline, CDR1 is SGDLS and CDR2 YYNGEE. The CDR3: CASSSESMSTDTQYF. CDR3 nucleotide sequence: TGTGCCAGCAGCTCCGAGTCCATGAGCACAGATACGCAGTATTTT.

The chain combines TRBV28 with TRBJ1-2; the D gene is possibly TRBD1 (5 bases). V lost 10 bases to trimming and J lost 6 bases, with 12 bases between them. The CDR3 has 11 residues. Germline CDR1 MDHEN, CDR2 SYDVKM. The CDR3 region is CAISRGHGYTF. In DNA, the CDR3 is TGTGCCATAAGTAGGGGACATGGCTACACCTTC.

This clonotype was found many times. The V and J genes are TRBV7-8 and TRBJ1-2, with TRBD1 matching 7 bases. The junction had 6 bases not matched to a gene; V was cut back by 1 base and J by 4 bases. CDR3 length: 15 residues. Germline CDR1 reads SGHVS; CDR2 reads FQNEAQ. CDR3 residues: CASSLVTGAFYGYTF. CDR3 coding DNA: TGTGCCAGCAGCTTAGTCACAGGGGCGTTCTATGGCTACACCTTC.

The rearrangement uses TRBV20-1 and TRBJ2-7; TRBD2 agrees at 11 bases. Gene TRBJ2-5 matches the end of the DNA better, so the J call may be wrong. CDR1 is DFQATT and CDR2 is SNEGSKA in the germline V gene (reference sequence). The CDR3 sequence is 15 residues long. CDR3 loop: CSARSSGGPPETQYF. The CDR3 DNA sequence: TGCAGTGCTAGGTCTAGCGGGGGGCCACCGGAGACCCAGTACTTC.

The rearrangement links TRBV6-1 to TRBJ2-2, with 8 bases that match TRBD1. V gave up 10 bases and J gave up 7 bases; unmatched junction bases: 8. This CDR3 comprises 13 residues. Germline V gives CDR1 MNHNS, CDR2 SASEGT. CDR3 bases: TGTGCCACCCGGGGACAGGCCAACGGGGAGCTGTTTTTT. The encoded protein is CATRGQANGELFF.

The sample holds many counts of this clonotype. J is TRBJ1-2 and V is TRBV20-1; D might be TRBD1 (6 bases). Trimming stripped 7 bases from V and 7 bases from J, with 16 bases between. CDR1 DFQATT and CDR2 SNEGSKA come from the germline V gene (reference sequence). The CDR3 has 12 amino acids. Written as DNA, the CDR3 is TGCAGTGTTGCGGAGGGGGAGAGTGGCTACACCTTC. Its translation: CSVAEGESGYTF.